This entry lists 2 T cell receptor beta chains sequenced from one sample in a study of T cells in Graves' hyperthyroidism and ophthalmopathy. RNA transcripts were the template for amplifying TCR beta CDR3 regions. The HTBI primer set served for first-round RT-PCR of the TCR CDR3. Each CDR3 protein is one row after TCRdb ran MiXCR on the multiplex PCR reads. The sample carries over 350,000 distinct CDR3 sequences, 14% to 15% recorded once. Material: blood. Receptors originate from a man younger than 35 with Graves' ophthalmopathy.

Of note for this clonotype: Relative to the germline gene, one junction end is altered; a read error may explain this. The CDR3 loop is CANSYQGRTEAFF. The CDR3, as DNA: TGTGCCAACAGTTACCAGGGGAGGACTGAAGCTTTCTTT. The V gene is TRBV27, the J gene TRBJ1-1; perhaps TRBD1 as D (6 bases). The CDR3 sequence is 13 residues long. Germline lookup yields CDR1 MNHEY and CDR2 SMNVEV (reference sequence).

The genes are TRBV6-2 or TRBV6-3 and TRBJ2-7; 10 nucleotides match TRBD1. Germline V gene data show CDR1 as MNHEY and CDR2 as SVGEGT. V lost 6 bases, J lost 6 bases, and 8 bases stayed unmatched. The CDR3 is made up of 14 amino acids. The CDR3 sequence is CASRGIGQGGEQYF. CDR3 in DNA: TGTGCCAGCAGGGGAATCGGACAGGGGGGCGAGCAGTACTTC.